A single sample is the source of the 13 T cell receptor beta chains below, sequenced in a study of T-cell reconstitution after alpha-beta-depleted transplantation in children. Preparing the TCRbeta library involved the use of unique molecular identifiers. TCRdb fed the PCR reads into MiXCR, producing one record per CDR3 protein. The sample includes around 600,000 distinct CDR3 sequences, 20% to 25% of them seen just once. This sample comprised PBMCs, mostly from graft donor cells, obtained 360 days after TCRalphabeta/CD19-depleted stem cell transplant. Source of these receptors: a boy under two years old who had a stem cell transplant for acute myeloid leukemia, so the T cells may come from the graft donor.

This clonotype was observed once. The chain uses TRBV30 and TRBJ2-5; D unclear. The CDR3 spans 12 residues. Trimming pared 0 bases from V and 5 bases from J, leaving 7 bases between. CDR1 is GTSNPN and CDR2 is SVGIG in the germline V gene (reference sequence). CDR3 DNA: TGTGCCTGGAGTGTACAAAGGGAGACCCAGTACTTC. This gives the protein CAWSVQRETQYF. Full variable domain (missing parts from reference TRBV30 and TRBJ2-5): SQTIHQWPATLVQPVGSPLSLECTVEGTSNPNLYWYRQAAGRGLQLLFYSVGIGQISSEVPQNLSASRPQDRQFILSSKKLLLSDSGFYLCAWSVQRETQYFGPGTRLLVL.

This sequence joins TRBV4-3 and TRBJ1-1; 9 bases line up with TRBD1. There are 13 residues in the CDR3. V trimming: 4 bases; J trimming: 8 bases; junction bases outside the gene matches: 5. CDR1 and CDR2 (germline): LGHNA, YSLEER. CDR3 residues: CASSPNRGQEAFF. The CDR3 nucleotides are TGCGCCAGCAGCCCGAACAGGGGGCAAGAAGCTTTCTTT.

The V and J genes are TRBV5-1 and TRBJ1-1; D is possibly TRBD1 (5 bases). Between the trimmed V and J ends, which lost 5 bases and 0 bases, there was a span of 14 bases. This CDR3 spans 15 amino acids. From germline, CDR1 is SGHRS and CDR2 YFSETQ. The CDR3: CASRIEGELNTEAFF. Written as DNA, the CDR3 is TGCGCCAGCAGGATCGAAGGGGAGTTGAACACTGAAGCTTTCTTT.

The sample holds a few counts of this clonotype. The V call is TRBV20-1, the J call TRBJ2-3, with 15 bases identical to TRBD2. Germline assignment: CDR1 DFQATT and CDR2 SNEGSKA (reference sequence). V gave up 5 bases and J gave up 7 bases; unmatched junction bases: 4. The CDR3 covers 14 residues. CDR3 residues: CSAGTSGGFNTQYF. Written as DNA, the CDR3 is TGCAGTGCTGGGACTAGCGGGGGGTTCAATACGCAGTATTTT.

The chain is built from TRBV25-1 and TRBJ2-5; 12 nucleotides align to TRBD1. This CDR3 is 15 amino acids long. CDR1 is MGHDK and CDR2 is SYGVNS in the germline V gene. The J segment lost 4 bases and the V segment lost 6 bases, leaving 6 bases of the junction unmatched. The CDR3 sequence: CASSYRDRGRETQYF. In DNA, the CDR3 is TGTGCCAGCAGCTACCGGGACAGGGGGCGAGAGACCCAGTACTTC. The complete variable domain, with remaining parts taken from reference TRBV25-1 and TRBJ2-5, reads EADIYQTPRYLVIGTGKKITLECSQTMGHDKMYWYQQDPGMELHLIHYSYGVNSTEKGDLSSESTVSRIRTEHFPLTLESARPSHTSQYLCASSYRDRGRETQYFGPGTRLLVL.

In the case of this clonotype: A much larger clone is a single base away; this may be a read error. The chain is built from TRBV29-1 and TRBJ1-6; D is unclear. The CDR3 is 13 amino acids. Per the germline V gene, CDR1 is SQVTM and CDR2 is ANQGSEA. V shed 5 bases and J shed 7 bases, with 12 bases lying between them. CDR3 residues: CSVQTWRNSPLHF. The CDR3, as DNA: TGCAGCGTTCAGACATGGCGGAATTCACCCCTCCACTTT. Variable domain in full (rest from reference TRBV29-1 and TRBJ1-6): SAVISQKPSRDICQRGTSLTIQCQVDSQVTMMFWYRQQPGQSLTLIATANQGSEATYESGFVIDKFPISRPNLTFSTLTVSNMSPEDSSIYLCSVQTWRNSPLHFGNGTRLTVT.

The V call is TRBV4-3, the J call TRBJ1-2, with D possibly TRBD1 on 5 matching bases. The germline V gene encodes CDR1 LGHNA and CDR2 YSLEER. The V and J ends lost 0 bases and 0 bases respectively, with 8 bases between them. The CDR3 runs 15 residues. CDR3 nucleotides: TGCGCCAGCAGCCAAGATAGGACAACTAACTATGGCTACACCTTC. The encoded protein is CASSQDRTTNYGYTF.

This clonotype was counted ten times or more. This chain connects TRBV7-9 to TRBJ2-2; D is unresolved. Germline CDR1 and CDR2: SEHNR and FQNEAQ (reference sequence). This CDR3 has 10 residues. The CDR3 sequence is CAENTGELFF. The CDR3 DNA reads as TGTGCGGAGAACACCGGGGAGCTGTTTTTT.

Details on this clonotype: Since a much larger clone is just one base distant, this may be a read error. The chain uses TRBV27 and TRBJ2-4; 9 bases are a match to TRBD1. Germline loops: CDR1 MNHEY, CDR2 SMNVEV (reference sequence). The CDR3 contains 13 residues. The junction had 3 bases not matched to a gene; V was cut back by 6 bases and J by 6 bases. The CDR3 protein is CASSGTGINIQYF. CDR3 sequence (DNA): TGTGCCAGCAGCGGGACAGGGATAAACATTCAGTACTTC.

The chain combines TRBV5-1 with TRBJ1-6; a weak D match, TRBD1 (6 bases). V shed 0 bases and J shed 5 bases, with 15 bases lying between them. Germline CDR1 SGHRS, CDR2 YFSETQ. CDR3 size: 17 residues. The CDR3 DNA follows: TGCGCCAGCAGCTTGGCCGTCGTAGGGGGAGATAATTCACCCCTCCACTTT. This encodes CASSLAVVGGDNSPLHF. The full variable domain, completed using reference TRBV5-1 and TRBJ1-6, is KAGVTQTPRYLIKTRGQQVTLSCSPISGHRSVSWYQQTPGQGLQFLFEYFSETQRNKGNFPGRFSGRQFSNSRSEMNVSTLELGDSALYLCASSLAVVGGDNSPLHFGNGTRLTVT.

The CDR3 here is CASSSARGTGGTGGANEQFF. The CDR3 nucleotides read TGTGCCAGCAGTTCCGCCAGGGGGACGGGCGGGACAGGGGGCGCAAATGAGCAGTTCTTC. The rearrangement joins TRBV6-2 or TRBV6-3 to TRBJ2-1; the match to TRBD1 covers 12 bases. Looked up from germline, CDR1 is MNHEY and CDR2 is SVGEGT. The CDR3 sequence is 20 residues long. The trim removed 4 bases at V and 7 bases at J, leaving 20 bases unmatched.

The CDR3 bases are TGTGCCAGCAGCCCGGGACAGGGTCCCACCAATACGCAGTATTTT. Its protein is CASSPGQGPTNTQYF. The J gene is TRBJ2-3, the V gene TRBV6-2 or TRBV6-3; 9 nucleotides align to TRBD1. V lost 6 bases to trimming and J lost 7 bases; unmatched junction nucleotides: 11. CDR1 and CDR2 from the germline V gene are MNHEY and SVGEGT. The CDR3 is made up of 15 amino acids.

In this sample, this clonotype turned up a few times. This sequence joins TRBV5-1 and TRBJ2-1; possible D gene TRBD2, 6 bases. The germline CDR1 and CDR2 sequences are SGHRS and YFSETQ. The CDR3 spans 15 residues. Trimming cost V 2 bases and J 6 bases, with 15 bases left between them. CDR3 region: CASSFPRGEGNEQFF. The CDR3 DNA sequence: TGCGCCAGCAGCTTCCCGCGGGGTGAGGGCAATGAGCAGTTCTTC.